The rows below give T cell receptor beta chains drawn from one sample of a study of blood T cell repertoires in COVID-19. The data were produced by immunoSEQ multiplex PCR, yet TCRdb's version contains in-frame clones alone and is incomplete. The data contain about 260,000 clones, 90% of them singletons. Sequenced material: peripheral blood. These receptors originate from a woman aged 35 to 49 with acute or convalescent COVID-19. Both conserved end residues are part of each CDR3. Fields, in order: D gene, J gene, clone size, V gene, CDR3 length, CDR3 protein, CDR3 DNA. D genes are given only for firm matches. Expanded clones get a size class; other rows say once, few or many, or leave the size out.

D: TRBD1
J: TRBJ2-3
size: .
V: TRBV23-1
length: 19
CDR3: CASSPNRPRDRGRWDTQYF
DNA: TGCGCCAGCAGTCCAAATAGGCCCCGGGACAGGGGGCGTTGGGATACGCAGTATTTT

D: TRBD2
J: TRBJ2-1
size: .
V: TRBV4-1
length: 13
CDR3: CASSRLAGAEQFF
DNA: TGCGCCAGCAGCCGTCTAGCGGGGGCTGAGCAGTTCTTC

D: .
J: TRBJ1-1
size: .
V: TRBV29-1
length: 11
CDR3: CSVNPSTEAFF
DNA: TGCAGCGTTAACCCCAGTACTGAAGCTTTCTTT

D: .
J: TRBJ2-5
size: .
V: TRBV29-1
length: 15
CDR3: CSVAGEPRAQETQYF
DNA: TGCAGCGTTGCGGGAGAACCCCGCGCTCAAGAGACCCAGTACTTC

D: .
J: TRBJ2-5
size: .
V: TRBV11-2
length: 15
CDR3: CASSGFDEAGETQYF
DNA: TGTGCCAGCAGCGGATTCGACGAGGCGGGGGAGACCCAGTACTTC

D: .
J: TRBJ1-2
size: .
V: TRBV2
length: 14
CDR3: CASTLEASPYGYTF
DNA: TGTGCCAGCACGTTGGAGGCGAGCCCTTATGGCTACACCTTC

D: TRBD1
J: TRBJ2-5
size: .
V: TRBV14
length: 15
CDR3: CASSPRTGVGETQYF
DNA: TGTGCCAGCAGCCCGAGGACAGGGGTGGGAGAGACCCAGTACTTC

D: .
J: TRBJ1-2
size: .
V: TRBV14
length: 13
CDR3: CASSPGQAYGYTF
DNA: TGTGCCAGCAGCCCAGGACAAGCCTATGGCTACACCTTC

D: .
J: TRBJ2-1
size: .
V: TRBV7-2
length: 16
CDR3: CASSLQARGAYNEQFF
DNA: TGTGCCAGCAGCTTACAAGCCAGGGGGGCCTACAATGAGCAGTTCTTC

D: .
J: TRBJ1-2
size: .
V: TRBV10-1
length: 11
CDR3: CASSDGNGYTF
DNA: TGCGCCAGCAGTGACGGGAATGGCTACACCTTC

D: TRBD1
J: TRBJ2-1
size: .
V: TRBV5-1
length: 16
CDR3: CASSLMDRVDDNEQFF
DNA: TGCGCCAGCAGCCTGATGGACAGGGTTGACGACAATGAGCAGTTCTTC

D: .
J: TRBJ2-5
size: once
V: TRBV7-2
length: 13
CDR3: CASSLVRGETQYF
DNA: TGTGCCAGCAGCTTAGTTAGGGGGGAGACCCAGTACTTC

D: .
J: TRBJ1-1
size: few
V: TRBV2
length: 15
CDR3: CASIRNDHSATEAFF
DNA: TGTGCCAGCATCAGGAATGACCACTCCGCCACTGAAGCTTTCTTT

D: .
J: TRBJ2-5
size: .
V: TRBV29-1
length: 12
CDR3: CSVRGYQETQYF
DNA: TGCAGCGTGAGAGGATACCAAGAGACCCAGTACTTC

D: TRBD1
J: TRBJ1-3
size: .
V: TRBV7-3
length: 17
CDR3: CASKPRGTGDSGNTIYF
DNA: TGTGCCAGCAAACCCCGGGGGACAGGCGATTCTGGAAACACCATATATTTT

D: .
J: TRBJ1-2
size: few
V: TRBV6-5
length: 13
CDR3: CASSPAGDYGYTF
DNA: TGTGCCAGCAGTCCCGCAGGGGACTATGGCTACACCTTC

D: .
J: TRBJ1-2
size: few
V: TRBV30
length: 14
CDR3: CAWSVGAGAPGYTF
DNA: TGTGCCTGGAGTGTAGGGGCAGGGGCGCCGGGCTACACCTTC

D: .
J: TRBJ2-1
size: .
V: TRBV5-6
length: 15
CDR3: CASSLPGVSYNEQFF
DNA: TGTGCCAGCAGCTTACCCGGGGTTTCCTACAATGAGCAGTTCTTC

D: TRBD2
J: TRBJ2-7
size: .
V: TRBV5-1
length: 14
CDR3: CASSRTSGGAEQYF
DNA: TGCGCCAGCAGTCGGACTAGCGGGGGGGCCGAGCAGTACTTC

D: .
J: TRBJ1-1
size: .
V: TRBV13
length: 17
CDR3: CASSSVGAPRKNTEAFF
DNA: TGTGCCAGCAGCTCTGTAGGGGCCCCTAGAAAGAACACTGAAGCTTTCTTT

D: .
J: TRBJ1-6
size: .
V: TRBV5-3
length: 13
CDR3: CARSLVYGSPLHF
DNA: TGTGCCAGAAGCTTGGTTTACGGTTCACCCCTCCACTTT

D: TRBD1
J: TRBJ2-1
size: .
V: TRBV7-8
length: 11
CDR3: CASSHGQGEFF
DNA: TGTGCCAGCAGCCACGGACAGGGGGAGTTCTTC

D: .
J: TRBJ1-2
size: once
V: TRBV6-5
length: 12
CDR3: CASSNLRSGYTF
DNA: TGTGCCAGCAGTAACCTACGAAGTGGCTACACCTTC

D: TRBD1
J: TRBJ1-1
size: .
V: TRBV14
length: 12
CDR3: CASSPQDRVAFF
DNA: TGTGCCAGCAGCCCCCAAGACAGGGTGGCTTTCTTT

D: TRBD2
J: TRBJ2-1
size: .
V: TRBV5-4
length: 17
CDR3: CASSFVYSGGAYNEQFF
DNA: TGTGCCAGCAGCTTCGTTTACAGCGGGGGGGCCTACAATGAGCAGTTCTTC

D: .
J: TRBJ1-1
size: .
V: TRBV10-1
length: 15
CDR3: CASSDSSRGSTEAFF
DNA: TGCGCCAGCAGTGATTCCTCCAGGGGATCCACTGAAGCTTTCTTT

D: .
J: TRBJ2-3
size: .
V: TRBV5-6
length: 15
CDR3: CASSLQGPSTDTQYF
DNA: TGTGCCAGCAGCTTACAGGGCCCTAGCACAGATACGCAGTATTTT

D: .
J: TRBJ1-5
size: few
V: TRBV13
length: 15
CDR3: CASSSAGDSNQPQHF
DNA: TGTGCCAGCAGCTCCGCGGGAGATAGCAATCAGCCCCAGCATTTT

D: TRBD1
J: TRBJ1-2
size: .
V: TRBV19
length: 19
CDR3: CASSALPGTGGVGLYGYTF
DNA: TGTGCCAGTAGTGCTCTCCCCGGGACAGGGGGCGTGGGACTCTATGGCTACACCTTC

D: TRBD1
J: TRBJ1-1
size: few
V: TRBV6-2/TRBV6-3
length: 15
CDR3: CASSWRGRVNTEAFF
DNA: TGTGCCAGCAGTTGGAGGGGGCGCGTAAACACTGAAGCTTTCTTT

D: .
J: TRBJ1-3
size: .
V: TRBV6-1
length: 18
CDR3: CASSASGLGGSSGNTIYF
DNA: TGTGCCAGCAGTGCCTCGGGTTTGGGGGGTTCCTCTGGAAACACCATATATTTT

D: TRBD1
J: TRBJ1-6
size: .
V: TRBV2
length: 15
CDR3: CASSSLDRGDSPLHF
DNA: TGTGCCAGCAGTTCATTGGACAGGGGAGATTCACCCCTCCACTTT

D: .
J: TRBJ1-1
size: once
V: TRBV6-5
length: 13
CDR3: CASSYSGSTEAFF
DNA: TGTGCCAGCAGTTACTCAGGGAGCACTGAAGCTTTCTTT

D: TRBD1
J: TRBJ2-4
size: .
V: TRBV19
length: 14
CDR3: CASTPTGSRDIQYF
DNA: TGTGCCAGTACCCCGACAGGGAGTCGCGACATTCAGTACTTC